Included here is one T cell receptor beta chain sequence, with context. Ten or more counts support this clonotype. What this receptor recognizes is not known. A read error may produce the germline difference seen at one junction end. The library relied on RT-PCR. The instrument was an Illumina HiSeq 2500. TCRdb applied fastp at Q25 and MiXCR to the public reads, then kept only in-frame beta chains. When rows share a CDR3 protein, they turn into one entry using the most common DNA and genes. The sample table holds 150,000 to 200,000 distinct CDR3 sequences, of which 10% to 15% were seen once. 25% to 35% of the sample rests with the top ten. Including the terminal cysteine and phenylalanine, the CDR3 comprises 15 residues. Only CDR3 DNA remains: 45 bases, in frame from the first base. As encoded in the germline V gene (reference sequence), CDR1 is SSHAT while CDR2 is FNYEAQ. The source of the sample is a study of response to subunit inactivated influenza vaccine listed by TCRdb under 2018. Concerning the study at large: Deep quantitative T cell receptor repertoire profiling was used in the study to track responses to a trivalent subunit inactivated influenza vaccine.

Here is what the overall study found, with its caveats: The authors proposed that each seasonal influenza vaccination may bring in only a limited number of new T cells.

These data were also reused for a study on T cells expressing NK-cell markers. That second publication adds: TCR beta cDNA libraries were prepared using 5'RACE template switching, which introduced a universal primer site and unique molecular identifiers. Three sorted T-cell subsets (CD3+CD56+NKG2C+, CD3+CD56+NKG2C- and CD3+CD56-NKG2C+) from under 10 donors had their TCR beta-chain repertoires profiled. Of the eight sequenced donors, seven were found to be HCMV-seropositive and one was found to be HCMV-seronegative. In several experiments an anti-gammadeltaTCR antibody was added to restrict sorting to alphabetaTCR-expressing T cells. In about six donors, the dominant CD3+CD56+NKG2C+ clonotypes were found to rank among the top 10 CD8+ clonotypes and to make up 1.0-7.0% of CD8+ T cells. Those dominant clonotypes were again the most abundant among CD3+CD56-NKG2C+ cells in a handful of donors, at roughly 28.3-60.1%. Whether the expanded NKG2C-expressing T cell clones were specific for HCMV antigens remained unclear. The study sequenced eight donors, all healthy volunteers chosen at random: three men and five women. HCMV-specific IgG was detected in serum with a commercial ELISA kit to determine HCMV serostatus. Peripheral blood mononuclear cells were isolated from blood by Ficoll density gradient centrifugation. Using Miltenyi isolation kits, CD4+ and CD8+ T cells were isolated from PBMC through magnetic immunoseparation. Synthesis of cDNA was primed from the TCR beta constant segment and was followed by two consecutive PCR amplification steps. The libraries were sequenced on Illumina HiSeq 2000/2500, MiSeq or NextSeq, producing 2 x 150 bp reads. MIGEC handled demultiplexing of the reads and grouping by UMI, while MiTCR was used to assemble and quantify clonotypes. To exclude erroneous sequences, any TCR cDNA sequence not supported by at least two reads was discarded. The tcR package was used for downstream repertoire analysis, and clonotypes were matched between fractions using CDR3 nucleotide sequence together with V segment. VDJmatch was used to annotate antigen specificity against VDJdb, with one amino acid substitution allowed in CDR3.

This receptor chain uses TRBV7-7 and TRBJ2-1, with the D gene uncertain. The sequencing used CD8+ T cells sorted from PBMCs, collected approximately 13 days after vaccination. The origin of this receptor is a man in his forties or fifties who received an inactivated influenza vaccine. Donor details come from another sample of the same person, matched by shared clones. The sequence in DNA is TGTGCTAGCAGCTCCGGATTAGGGATAGACAATGAGCAGTTCTTC. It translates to CASSSGLGIDNEQFF.